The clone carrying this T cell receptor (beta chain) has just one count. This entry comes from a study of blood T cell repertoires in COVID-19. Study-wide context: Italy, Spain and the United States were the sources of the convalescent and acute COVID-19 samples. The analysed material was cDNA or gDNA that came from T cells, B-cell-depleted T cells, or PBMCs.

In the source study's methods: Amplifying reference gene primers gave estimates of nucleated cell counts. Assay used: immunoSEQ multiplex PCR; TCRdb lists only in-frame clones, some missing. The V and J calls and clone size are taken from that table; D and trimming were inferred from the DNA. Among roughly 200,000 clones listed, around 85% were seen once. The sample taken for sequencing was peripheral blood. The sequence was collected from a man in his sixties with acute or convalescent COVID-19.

CDR3 sequence (DNA): TGTGCCAGCAGCTTATCAAGCCACACTGAAGCTTTCTTT. Protein: CASSLSSHTEAFF. The chain recombines TRBV7-3 with TRBJ1-1; no clear D. Between the trimmed V and J ends, which lost 2 bases and 3 bases, there was a span of 7 bases. Germline-derived CDR1 and CDR2 are SGHTA and FQGTGA. The CDR3 sequence is 13 residues long.